The next 29 T cell receptor beta chains were all read from a single sample in a study of CD8 T cells in Susac syndrome. Random hexamers were used to reverse transcribe the RNA input (roughly 0.5 to 1 ug). TCRdb reprocessed the immunoSEQ multiplex PCR reads with MiXCR, giving one entry per CDR3 protein. The profile covers tens of thousands of distinct CDR3 sequences, with just under 95% appearing a single time and about 0.28% taken by the ten largest. Sequenced input: CD4+ T cells from PBMCs. These receptors were collected from a human donor with Susac syndrome.

The CDR3 region has the DNA TGTGCCAGCAGTTCGAGCTCCTACAATGAGCAGTTCTTC. Translating gives CASSSSSYNEQFF. The chain uses TRBV6-6 and TRBJ2-1; unclear D gene. The V gene's germline CDR1 is MNHNY and CDR2 SVGAGI (reference sequence). The length of the CDR3 is 13 residues. Deletions cut 4 bases from V and 0 bases from J, with 4 bases between.

The chain carries TRBV9 and TRBJ2-1; 10 bases line up with TRBD2. The CDR3 runs to 16 residues. Trimming at V came to 4 bases and at J to 2 bases, leaving 6 bases not matched to a gene. Germline values: CDR1 SGDLS, CDR2 YYNGEE. CDR3 sequence: CASSPGSGGAYNEQFF. The CDR3 DNA sequence: TGTGCCAGCAGCCCTGGGAGCGGGGGGGCCTACAATGAGCAGTTCTTC.

The V gene is TRBV30, the J gene TRBJ2-7; unclear D gene. Germline CDR1 is GTSNPN and CDR2 is SVGIG (reference sequence). V was pared by 4 bases and J by 5 bases, with 18 bases between. CDR3 size: 14 residues. The CDR3 loop reads CAWMAPTNRHEQYF. CDR3 DNA sequence: TGTGCCTGGATGGCCCCCACCAATCGCCACGAGCAGTACTTC.

This clonotype has more than one count but fewer than ten. The chain employs TRBV11-2 and TRBJ2-1; 8 nucleotides align to TRBD2. The CDR3 consists of 14 residues. With V trimmed by 1 base and J by 8 bases, 4 bases remained unmatched. Germline V gene sequence: CDR1 SGHAT, CDR2 FQNNGV. CDR3 nucleotide sequence: TGTGCCAGCAGCTTAGCGGGGGGGCCGTATGAGCAGTTCTTC. Protein: CASSLAGGPYEQFF.

The CDR3: CASSQDPPGSPQFF. The CDR3 DNA reads TGTGCCAGCAGCCAAGACCCCCCGGGAAGCCCGCAGTTCTTC. The genes are TRBV3-1 and TRBJ2-1, with D possibly being TRBD2 (5 bases). Trimming took off 0 bases at V and 12 bases at J, with 15 bases between the two ends. CDR3 size: 14 residues. Germline V gene data show CDR1 as LGHDT and CDR2 as YNNKEL (reference sequence).

The chain links TRBV9 to TRBJ2-2; 12 bases are shared with TRBD2. Losses at the gene ends were 4 bases for V and 4 bases for J; bases not matched to a gene: 5. Germline V gene lookup returns CDR1 SGDLS and CDR2 YYNGEE. There are 16 residues in the CDR3. In DNA, the CDR3 is TGTGCCAGCAGCCTGCGGACTAGCGGGGCCACCGGGGAGCTGTTTTTT. This translates into CASSLRTSGATGELFF.

In nucleotides, the CDR3 is TGTGCCAGCAGCCCCGGGGGACTGCTAAAATACCCCTACACCTTC. Amino acids: CASSPGGLLKYPYTF. V is TRBV21-1 and J is TRBJ1-2; the table's D call of TRBD1 was not tested on the DNA. TRBV21-1 is a pseudogene locus. This CDR3 is built from 15 residues.

This chain connects TRBV4-1 to TRBJ2-6; possible D gene TRBD1, 5 bases. The germline CDR1 and CDR2 sequences are MGHRA and YSYEKL. V shed 5 bases and J shed 0 bases, with 20 bases lying between them. The CDR3 is 19 amino acids. In DNA form, the CDR3 reads TGCGCCAGCAGCGGCGTAGGGGAAACCCTTCGCTCTGGGGCCAACGTCCTGACTTTC. This codes for CASSGVGETLRSGANVLTF.

This clonotype was observed once. This chain joins TRBV3-1 and TRBJ1-1; D ambiguous. Germline-derived CDR1 and CDR2 are LGHDT and YNNKEL (reference sequence). This CDR3 spans 12 amino acids. Trimming pared 1 base from V and 7 bases from J, leaving 7 bases between. In nucleotides, the CDR3 is TGTGCCAGCAGCCAAGCCGGTTATGAAGCTTTCTTT. Protein sequence: CASSQAGYEAFF. Supplemented by reference TRBV3-1 and TRBJ1-1, the full variable domain reads DTAVSQTPKYLVTQMGNDKSIKCEQNLGHDTMYWYKQDSKKFLKIMFSYNNKELIINETVPNRFSPKSPDKAHLNLHINSLELGDSAVYFCASSQAGYEAFFGQGTRLTVV.

The rearrangement links TRBV6-9 to TRBJ2-1; no definite D call. V shed 0 bases and J shed 5 bases, with 11 bases lying between them. The CDR3 is made up of 15 amino acids. Germline V gene sequence: CDR1 MNHGY, CDR2 SVAAGI. The CDR3 coding sequence is TGTGCCAGCAGTTATTCATCCCCCCTTCACAATGAGCAGTTCTTC. This encodes CASSYSSPLHNEQFF.

The chain combines TRBV2 with TRBJ2-4, with D hard to call. Germline CDR1 SNHLY, CDR2 FYNNEI. There are 14 residues in the CDR3. V was pared by 4 bases and J by 3 bases, with 10 bases between. The CDR3 DNA follows: TGTGCCAGCAGTGTCGGATATGACAAAAACATTCAGTACTTC. This gives the protein CASSVGYDKNIQYF.

The chain has TRBV20-1 and TRBJ2-1; 7 nucleotides align to TRBD2. The CDR3 has 13 amino acids. CDR1 and CDR2 (germline): DFQATT, SNEGSKA (reference sequence). The J segment lost 3 bases and the V segment lost 5 bases, leaving 4 bases of the junction unmatched. CDR3 sequence reads: CSAGGGSYNEQFF. The CDR3 coding sequence is TGCAGTGCTGGGGGGGGTAGCTACAATGAGCAGTTCTTC.

The chain couples TRBV4-1 to TRBJ1-5; 8 bases are a match to TRBD1. Germline V gives CDR1 MGHRA, CDR2 YSYEKL. The CDR3 contains 15 residues. After removal of 2 bases from V and 4 bases from J, the junction contained 4 bases not matched to a gene. CDR3 sequence (DNA): TGCGCCAGCAGCCAACTGACAGGGGTGAATCAGCCCCAGCATTTT. This codes for CASSQLTGVNQPQHF.

The rearrangement uses TRBV30 and TRBJ1-6; the match to TRBD1 covers 8 bases. V shed 3 bases, J shed 9 bases, and the junction held 4 bases outside the gene matches. The CDR3 is 13 amino acids. Germline-derived CDR1 and CDR2 are GTSNPN and SVGIG (reference sequence). As DNA, the CDR3 is TGTGCCTGGAGGACAGGGGAAGGTTCACCCCTCCACTTT. It codes for CAWRTGEGSPLHF.

This sequence joins TRBV30 and TRBJ2-7; D could derive from TRBD1 or TRBD2 (6 bases each). Trimming removed 0 bases from V and 3 bases from J, with 12 bases in between. Per the germline V gene, CDR1 is GTSNPN and CDR2 is SVGIG (reference sequence). This CDR3 has 14 residues. The CDR3 sequence is CAWSVGRGGYEQYF. The CDR3 DNA follows: TGTGCCTGGAGTGTAGGCAGGGGAGGCTACGAGCAGTACTTC.

The chain joins TRBV20-1 to TRBJ2-7; 8 bases line up with TRBD2. J was trimmed by 5 bases and V by 5 bases; bases with no gene match: 11. The CDR3 totals 14 residues. CDR1 is DFQATT, CDR2 SNEGSKA, per germline (reference sequence). The CDR3 loop reads CSAPGGGTRNEQYF. The CDR3 DNA sequence: TGCAGTGCTCCCGGGGGGGGCACAAGAAACGAGCAGTACTTC.

The rearrangement uses TRBV9 and TRBJ1-4; TRBD1 aligns across 8 bases. Germline trimming cut 0 bases from V and 8 bases from J; bases unmatched to any gene: 6. The CDR3 length is 15 residues. Per germline, CDR1 SGDLS and CDR2 YYNGEE. In nucleotides, the CDR3 is TGTGCCAGCAGCGTAGACACAGGGGGTGGCGAAAAACTGTTTTTT. Its protein product is CASSVDTGGGEKLFF.

V gene TRBV7-2 combines with J gene TRBJ2-5; maybe TRBD1 (6 bases). Trimming took off 6 bases at V and 5 bases at J, with 19 bases between the two ends. This CDR3 has 15 residues. Germline loops: CDR1 SGHTA, CDR2 FQGNSA. The CDR3 protein is CASSPQEGVGETQYF. The CDR3 DNA sequence: TGTGCCAGCAGTCCCCAAGAGGGGGTGGGTGAGACCCAGTACTTC.

Comments on this clonotype: Likely a read error: the CDR3 ends without its conserved phenylalanine or tryptophan. Because the CDR3's place on the DNA is in doubt, the DNA is left out and the CDR3 is given as listed by TCRdb. This chain connects TRBV6-5 to TRBJ2-1; TRBD2 is taken as the D call from the table, unchecked against the DNA. Per the germline V gene, CDR1 is MNHEY and CDR2 is SVGAGI. The length of the CDR3 is 13 amino acids, counting both ends. The CDR3: CASSTRDGTSLKV.

V usage is TRBV3-1 and J usage is TRBJ2-1, with a weak D call TRBD2 (6 bases). This CDR3 comprises 18 residues. The V and J ends lost 1 base and 3 bases respectively, with 19 bases between them. Germline V gene sequence: CDR1 LGHDT, CDR2 YNNKEL (reference sequence). The CDR3, as DNA: TGTGCCAGCAGCCAAGGGTTGGCCGGGACTCGATACTACAATGAGCAGTTCTTC. This sequence encodes CASSQGLAGTRYYNEQFF.

This chain uses TRBV12-3 or TRBV12-4 with TRBJ1-5; TRBD1 agrees at 7 bases. J lost 5 bases, V lost 5 bases, and 6 bases had no gene match. The CDR3 has 14 amino acids. The CDR3 is CASSPFDRDQPQHF. As DNA, the CDR3 is TGTGCCAGCAGTCCTTTCGACAGGGATCAGCCCCAGCATTTT.

This clonotype appeared a single time. The V and J genes are TRBV5-6 and TRBJ2-4; the D gene is possibly TRBD2 (5 bases). V lost 0 bases to trimming and J lost 2 bases, with 6 bases between them. Germline V gene data show CDR1 as SGHDT and CDR2 as YYEEEE. The CDR3 consists of 14 residues. CDR3 loop: CASSLGGSKNIQYF. For the CDR3, the DNA is TGTGCCAGCAGCTTGGGAGGGTCCAAAAACATTCAGTACTTC.

The chain links TRBV2 to TRBJ2-1; D gene uncertain. V lost 4 bases, J lost 5 bases, and 9 bases lay in between. Germline V gene data show CDR1 as SNHLY and CDR2 as FYNNEI. This CDR3 comprises 13 residues. The DNA of the CDR3 is TGTGCCAGCAGTGTCGGGCTAAACAATGAGCAGTTCTTC. It encodes CASSVGLNNEQFF.

This sequence joins TRBV28 and TRBJ1-2; maybe TRBD1 (5 bases). Trimming took off 1 base at V and 4 bases at J, with 19 bases between the two ends. This CDR3 has 17 amino acids. The germline gives CDR1 MDHEN, CDR2 SYDVKM. DNA of the CDR3: TGTGCCAGCAGTTTATTTTCACCTCGAGGGGTGATCTATGGCTACACCTTC. Translated, it gives CASSLFSPRGVIYGYTF.

This sequence joins TRBV29-1 and TRBJ2-3; D is perhaps TRBD2 (6 bases). V was shortened by 4 bases and J by 3 bases, with 11 bases between the two germline ends. This CDR3 contains 13 residues. CDR1 is SQVTM and CDR2 is ANQGSEA in the germline V gene. CDR3 sequence (DNA): TGCAGCGTTGGGGGGGAGGTAACAGATACGCAGTATTTT. Translated, it gives CSVGGEVTDTQYF.

This clonotype has just one count. The chain recombines TRBV7-2 with TRBJ2-7, with D perhaps TRBD2 (6 bases). The CDR3 totals 15 residues. Germline loops: CDR1 SGHTA, CDR2 FQGNSA. V gave up 2 bases and J gave up 4 bases, with 15 bases separating them. The CDR3 reads CASSLSWREGYEQYF. CDR3 DNA: TGTGCCAGCAGCTTATCTTGGAGGGAAGGGTACGAGCAGTACTTC.

The chain uses TRBV14 and TRBJ2-3; D may be TRBD1 (6 bases). V dropped 0 bases and J dropped 3 bases, with 16 bases sitting between them. Germline V lookup: CDR1 SGHDN, CDR2 FVKESK. The CDR3 spans 17 residues. CDR3 amino acids: CASSQDKGFRGTDTQYF. CDR3 in DNA: TGTGCCAGCAGCCAAGATAAGGGTTTCAGGGGAACAGATACGCAGTATTTT. Together with reference TRBV14 and TRBJ2-3, the CDR3 gives the full variable domain: EAGVTQFPSHSVIEKGQTVTLRCDPISGHDNLYWYRRVMGKEIKFLLHFVKESKQDESGMPNNRFLAERTGGTYSTLKVQPAELEDSGVYFCASSQDKGFRGTDTQYFGPGTRLTVL.

The chain employs TRBV19 and TRBJ2-2; D remains unclear. CDR3 length: 11 amino acids. V gave up 5 bases and J gave up 7 bases, with 5 bases separating them. CDR1 is LNHDA and CDR2 is SQIVND in the germline V gene (reference sequence). CDR3 sequence reads: CASSFGGELFF. The CDR3 coding sequence is TGTGCCAGTAGTTTCGGCGGGGAGCTGTTTTTT. The whole variable domain, filled in from reference TRBV19 and TRBJ2-2, reads DGGITQSPKYLFRKEGQNVTLSCEQNLNHDAMYWYRQDPGQGLRLIYYSQIVNDFQKGDIAEGYSVSREKKESFPLTVTSAQKNPTAFYLCASSFGGELFFGEGSRLTVL.

The J gene is TRBJ1-1, the V gene TRBV4-1; the D is unclear. Germline CDR1 is MGHRA and CDR2 is YSYEKL. V lost 0 bases and J lost 6, with 14 bases in between. This CDR3 region has 15 residues. CDR3: CASSQDESRRAEAFF. The CDR3 DNA reads TGCGCCAGCAGCCAAGATGAGAGCAGACGCGCTGAAGCTTTCTTT.